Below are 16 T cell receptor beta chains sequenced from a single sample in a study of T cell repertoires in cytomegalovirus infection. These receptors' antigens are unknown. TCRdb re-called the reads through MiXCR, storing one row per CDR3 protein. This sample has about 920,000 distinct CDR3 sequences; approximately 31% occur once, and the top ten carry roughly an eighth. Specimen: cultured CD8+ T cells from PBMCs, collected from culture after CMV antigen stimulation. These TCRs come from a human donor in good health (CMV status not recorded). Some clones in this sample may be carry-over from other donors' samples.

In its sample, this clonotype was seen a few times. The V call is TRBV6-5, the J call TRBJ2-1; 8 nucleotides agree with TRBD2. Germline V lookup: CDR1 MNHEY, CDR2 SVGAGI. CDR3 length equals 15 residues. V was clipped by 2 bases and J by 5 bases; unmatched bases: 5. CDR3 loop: CASSYRRGADNEQFF. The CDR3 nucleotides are TGTGCCAGCAGTTACCGGCGGGGGGCAGACAATGAGCAGTTCTTC.

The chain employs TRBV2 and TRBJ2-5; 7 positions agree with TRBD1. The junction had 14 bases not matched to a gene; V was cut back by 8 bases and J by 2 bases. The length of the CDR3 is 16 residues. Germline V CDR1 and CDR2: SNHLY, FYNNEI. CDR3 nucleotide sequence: TGTGCCAGCCGAGCACTGACAGGGACCCATCAAGAGACCCAGTACTTC. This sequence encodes CASRALTGTHQETQYF.

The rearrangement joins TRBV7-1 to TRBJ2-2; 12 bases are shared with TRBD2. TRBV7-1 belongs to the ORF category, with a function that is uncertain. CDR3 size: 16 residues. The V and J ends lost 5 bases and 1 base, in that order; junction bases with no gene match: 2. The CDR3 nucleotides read TGTGCCAGCAGCAGACTAGCGGGGGTGAACACCGGGGAGCTGTTTTTT. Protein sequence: CASSRLAGVNTGELFF.

The chain's CDR3 is CASSQAEAYEQYF. The DNA for the CDR3 is TGTGCCAGCAGCCAAGCGGAGGCCTACGAGCAGTACTTC. This sequence joins TRBV3-1 and TRBJ2-7; D is possibly TRBD2 (5 bases). V shed 1 base and J shed 2 bases, with 6 bases lying between them. CDR3 size: 13 residues. CDR1 and CDR2 (germline): LGHDT, YNNKEL (reference sequence).

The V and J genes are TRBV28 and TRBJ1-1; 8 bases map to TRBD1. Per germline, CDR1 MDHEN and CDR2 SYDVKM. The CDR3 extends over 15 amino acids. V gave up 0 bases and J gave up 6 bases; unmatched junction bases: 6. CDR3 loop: CASSLWQGAIPEAFF. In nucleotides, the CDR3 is TGTGCCAGCAGTTTATGGCAGGGGGCGATACCTGAAGCTTTCTTT.

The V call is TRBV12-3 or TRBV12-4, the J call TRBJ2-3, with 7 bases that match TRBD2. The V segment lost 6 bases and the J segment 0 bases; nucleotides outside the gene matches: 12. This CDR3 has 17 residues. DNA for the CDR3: TGTGCCAGCAGCCAAACCCCTTCCGGGGGGAGCACAGATACGCAGTATTTT. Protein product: CASSQTPSGGSTDTQYF.

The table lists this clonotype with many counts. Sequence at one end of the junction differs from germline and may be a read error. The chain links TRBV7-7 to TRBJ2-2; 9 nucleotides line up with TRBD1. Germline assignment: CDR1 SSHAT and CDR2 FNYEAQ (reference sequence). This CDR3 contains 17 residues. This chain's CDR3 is CASSSGTGLENTGELFF. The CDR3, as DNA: TGTGCTAGCAGCTCCGGGACAGGGTTAGAGAACACCGGGGAGCTGTTTTTT.

The CDR3 reads CASSIEGGPRYNEQFF. The CDR3 DNA follows: TGTGCCAGCAGCATTGAAGGGGGGCCGCGTTACAATGAGCAGTTCTTC. V and J are TRBV13 and TRBJ2-1; either TRBD1 or TRBD2 may fit D (6 bases each). Germline loops: CDR1 PRHDT, CDR2 FYEKMQ (reference sequence). V lost 5 bases, J lost 4 bases, and 18 bases lay in between. The CDR3 covers 16 residues.

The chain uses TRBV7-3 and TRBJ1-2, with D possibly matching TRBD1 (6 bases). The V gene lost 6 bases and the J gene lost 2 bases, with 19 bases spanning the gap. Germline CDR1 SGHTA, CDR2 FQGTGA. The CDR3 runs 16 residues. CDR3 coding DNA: TGTGCCAGCAGTCCTAGTGGACAGATACCCAACTATGGCTACACCTTC. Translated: CASSPSGQIPNYGYTF.

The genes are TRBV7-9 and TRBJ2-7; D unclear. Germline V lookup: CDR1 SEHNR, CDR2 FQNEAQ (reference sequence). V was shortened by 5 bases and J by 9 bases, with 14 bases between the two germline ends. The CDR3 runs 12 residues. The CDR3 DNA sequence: TGTGCCAGCAGCGGAAGAAGCCCGGGGCAGTACTTC. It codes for CASSGRSPGQYF.

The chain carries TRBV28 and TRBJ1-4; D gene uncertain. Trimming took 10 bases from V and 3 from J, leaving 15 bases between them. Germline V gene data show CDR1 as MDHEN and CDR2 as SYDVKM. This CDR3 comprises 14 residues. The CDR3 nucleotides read TGTGCCAATCCGATTACCGGGTCTAATGAAAAACTGTTTTTT. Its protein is CANPITGSNEKLFF.

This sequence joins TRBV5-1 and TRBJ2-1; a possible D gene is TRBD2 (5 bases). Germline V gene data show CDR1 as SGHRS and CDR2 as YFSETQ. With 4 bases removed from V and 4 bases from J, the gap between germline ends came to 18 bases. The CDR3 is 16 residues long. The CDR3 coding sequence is TGCGCCAGCAGCCCCCGTGGACTGACGGGGTACAATGAGCAGTTCTTC. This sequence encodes CASSPRGLTGYNEQFF.

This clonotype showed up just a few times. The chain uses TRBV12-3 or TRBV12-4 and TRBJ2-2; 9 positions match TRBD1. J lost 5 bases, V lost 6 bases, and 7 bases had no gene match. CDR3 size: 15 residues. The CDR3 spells CASRWDRELTGELFF. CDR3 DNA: TGTGCCAGCAGGTGGGACAGGGAACTTACCGGGGAGCTGTTTTTT.

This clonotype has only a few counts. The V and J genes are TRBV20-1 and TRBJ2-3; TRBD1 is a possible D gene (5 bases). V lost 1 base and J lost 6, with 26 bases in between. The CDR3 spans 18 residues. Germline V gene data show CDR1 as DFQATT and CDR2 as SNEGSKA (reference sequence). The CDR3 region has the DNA TGCAGTGCTAGAGTCCGCTTTCAGGGAAGCGCGCGTTTGGATACGCAGTATTTT. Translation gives CSARVRFQGSARLDTQYF.

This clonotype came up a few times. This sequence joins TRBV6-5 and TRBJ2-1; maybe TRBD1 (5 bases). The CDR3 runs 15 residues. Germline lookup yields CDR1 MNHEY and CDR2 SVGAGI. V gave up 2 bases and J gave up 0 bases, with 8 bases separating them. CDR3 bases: TGTGCCAGCAGTTACCAGGGAATCTCCTACAATGAGCAGTTCTTC. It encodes CASSYQGISYNEQFF.

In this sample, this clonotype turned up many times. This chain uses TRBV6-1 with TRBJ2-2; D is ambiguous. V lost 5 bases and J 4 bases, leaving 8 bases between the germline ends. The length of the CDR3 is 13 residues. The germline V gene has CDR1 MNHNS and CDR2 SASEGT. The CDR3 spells CASSPGPTGELFF. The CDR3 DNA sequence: TGTGCCAGCAGTCCCGGGCCCACCGGGGAGCTGTTTTTT.